These 26 T cell receptor beta chains were all obtained from the same sample, sequenced in a study of beta chain features in type 1 diabetes. Every isolated RNA sample was fully reverse transcribed, so sequencing captured expressed TCRB transcripts. Using immunoSEQ multiplex PCR, the repertoire was profiled, and TCRdb retains in-frame clones only, with some absent. The data contain hundreds of thousands of clones, 30% of them seen just once; the ten biggest clones take up roughly 0.066%. The specimen was naive CD4+ T cells from blood. Every receptor here comes from a man aged 18 to 30 in good health.

This clone was seen more than once but under ten times. This sequence joins TRBV29-1 and TRBJ2-1; D unclear. The germline V gene has CDR1 SQVTM and CDR2 ANQGSEA. Trimming took off 2 bases at V and 2 bases at J, with 10 bases between the two ends. The CDR3 totals 14 residues. The CDR3 coding sequence is TGCAGCGTTGAAAGTGGGCCAGCCTACAATGAGCAGTTCTTC. Its translation is CSVESGPAYNEQFF.

The J gene is TRBJ1-5, the V gene TRBV7-9; no definite D call. CDR1 is SEHNR and CDR2 is FQNEAQ in the germline V gene (reference sequence). V was pared by 1 base and J by 0 bases, with 10 bases between. CDR3 length: 16 amino acids. CDR3 DNA: TGTGCCAGCAGCTTAGGTCTTTGGGATAGCAATCAGCCCCAGCATTTT. It yields the protein CASSLGLWDSNQPQHF. The whole variable domain, filled in from reference TRBV7-9 and TRBJ1-5, reads DTGVSQNPRHKITKRGQNVTFRCDPISEHNRLYWYRQTLGQGPEFLTYFQNEAQLEKSRLLSDRFSAERPKGSFSTLEIQRTEQGDSAMYLCASSLGLWDSNQPQHFGDGTRLSIL.

In nucleotides, the CDR3 is TGTGCCAGCAGCCCGGCAGGGACAGGGATTCACGAGCAGTACTTC. It translates to CASSPAGTGIHEQYF. The chain couples TRBV7-6 to TRBJ2-7; 9 positions match TRBD1. Germline V CDR1 and CDR2: SGHVS, FNYEAQ. The length of the CDR3 is 15 residues. V shed 5 bases, J shed 5 bases, and the junction held 10 bases outside the gene matches.

This clone has only a few counts. The rearrangement joins TRBV30 to TRBJ2-3, with 14 bases lining up with TRBD2. The V gene's germline CDR1 is GTSNPN and CDR2 SVGIG (reference sequence). The length of the CDR3 is 17 residues. Trimming took 2 bases from V and 4 from J; bases not matched to a gene: 8. CDR3 coding DNA: TGTGCCTGGAGTTCAGGGACTAGCGGGAGAGGGGCAGATACGCAGTATTTT. It translates to CAWSSGTSGRGADTQYF.

This sequence joins TRBV5-1 and TRBJ2-7; D gene unclear. V was pared by 1 base and J by 3 bases, with 11 bases between. Germline V gives CDR1 SGHRS, CDR2 YFSETQ. The CDR3 consists of 14 residues. The CDR3: CASSLMSPDYEQYF. The DNA for the CDR3 is TGCGCCAGCAGCTTGATGTCACCAGACTACGAGCAGTACTTC.

This clone was detected a few times. This rearrangement joins TRBV30 to TRBJ2-1, with TRBD1 matching 12 bases. With 1 base clipped from V and 5 bases from J, the junction kept 6 bases outside the gene matches. Germline CDR1 reads GTSNPN; CDR2 reads SVGIG (reference sequence). The length of the CDR3 is 16 residues. The CDR3, as DNA: TGTGCCTGGAGTGAGGGACAGGGGGCGCGCCACAATGAGCAGTTCTTC. Translated, it gives CAWSEGQGARHNEQFF.

The sample holds a few counts of this clone. The rearrangement joins TRBV30 to TRBJ2-7, with D possibly being TRBD1 or TRBD2 (5 bases each). V was cut by 0 bases and J by 5 bases, with 11 bases left in between. This CDR3 comprises 13 residues. Per germline, CDR1 GTSNPN and CDR2 SVGIG (reference sequence). In DNA, the CDR3 is TGTGCCTGGAGTGTTCAGGGACGGAACGAGCAGTACTTC. This sequence encodes CAWSVQGRNEQYF.

The rearrangement links TRBV19 to TRBJ1-5, with 8 bases lining up with TRBD1. Germline trimming cut 8 bases from V and 7 bases from J; bases unmatched to any gene: 16. Germline CDR1 LNHDA, CDR2 SQIVND (reference sequence). The CDR3 runs to 16 residues. CDR3 nucleotide sequence: TGTGCCAGTCACCCGGGACAGGCCGTCCCCCAACAGCCCCAGCATTTT. Amino acid sequence: CASHPGQAVPQQPQHF.

This clone was counted only a few times. The rearrangement uses TRBV7-2 and TRBJ2-1; 11 bases are a match to TRBD2. Looked up from germline, CDR1 is SGHTA and CDR2 is FQGNSA. The CDR3 is made up of 15 amino acids. V lost 1 base and J lost 7; bases outside the gene matches: 3. CDR3 nucleotide sequence: TGTGCCAGCAGCTTAGTACTAGCGGGAGATAATGAGCAGTTCTTC. It specifies CASSLVLAGDNEQFF.

As regards this clone: The junction does not match germline at one end; this may be a read error. V usage is TRBV7-7 and J usage is TRBJ2-3; perhaps TRBD1 as D (6 bases). Gene TRBJ2-5 matches the end of the DNA better, so the J call may be wrong. This CDR3 is 14 amino acids long. CDR1 SSHAT and CDR2 FNYEAQ come from the germline V gene (reference sequence). Written as DNA, the CDR3 is TGTGCTAGCAGCCAATCAGGGGTGGAAGAGACCCAGTACTTC. Its translation: CASSQSGVEETQYF.

The CDR3 region is CASANSGTYNEQFF. CDR3 in DNA: TGCGCCAGCGCGAATAGCGGGACTTACAATGAGCAGTTCTTC. V gene TRBV5-1 combines with J gene TRBJ2-1, with 8 bases lining up with TRBD2. The germline V gene encodes CDR1 SGHRS and CDR2 YFSETQ. V lost 7 bases and J lost 4; bases outside the gene matches: 7. The CDR3 contains 14 residues.

V gene TRBV15 combines with J gene TRBJ2-4; 10 nucleotides line up with TRBD1. Germline-derived CDR1 and CDR2 are LNHNV and YYDKDF (reference sequence). Trimming removed 3 bases from V and 8 bases from J; junction bases left unmatched: 7. The length of the CDR3 is 15 residues. The DNA of the CDR3 is TGTGCCACCAGCAGGGGGGACAGGGGATTAGACATTCAGTACTTC. Residues: CATSRGDRGLDIQYF.

This clone was observed a handful of times. The genes are TRBV9 and TRBJ2-5; D unresolved. Germline V gene data show CDR1 as SGDLS and CDR2 as YYNGEE. V was clipped by 0 bases and J by 1 base, with 7 bases between them. This CDR3 has 14 residues. CDR3 in amino acids: CASSVVASQETQYF. The CDR3 DNA reads TGTGCCAGCAGCGTAGTAGCCAGCCAAGAGACCCAGTACTTC.

This clone came up a few times. The gene calls are TRBV19 and TRBJ2-3; 8 positions agree with TRBD1. The CDR3 runs 13 residues. With 9 bases clipped from V and 3 bases from J, the junction kept 5 bases outside the gene matches. Germline V CDR1 and CDR2: LNHDA, SQIVND (reference sequence). The chain's CDR3 is CASRGRGTDTQYF. The CDR3, as DNA: TGTGCCAGCAGGGGGCGAGGTACAGATACGCAGTATTTT.

The chain is built from TRBV30 and TRBJ1-1; D call uncertain. Trimming stripped 2 bases from V and 4 bases from J, with 11 bases between. The germline V gene has CDR1 GTSNPN and CDR2 SVGIG (reference sequence). The CDR3 loop spans 13 amino acids. The CDR3 coding sequence is TGTGCCTGGAGTCAATACCGGGGCACTGAAGCTTTCTTT. Its protein product is CAWSQYRGTEAFF.

The chain joins TRBV5-4 to TRBJ2-5; 7 bases fit TRBD2. The trim removed 1 base at V and 1 base at J, leaving 4 bases unmatched. CDR1 and CDR2 (germline): SGHNT, YYREEE (reference sequence). This CDR3 has 15 amino acids. CDR3 in DNA: TGTGCCAGCAGCTTGTCTAGCGGACTCCAAGAGACCCAGTACTTC. Translation: CASSLSSGLQETQYF. The full variable domain, rest sourced from reference TRBV5-4 and TRBJ2-5, is ETGVTQSPTHLIKTRGQQVTLRCSSQSGHNTVSWYQQALGQGPQFIFQYYREEENGRGNFPPRFSGLQFPNYSSELNVNALELDDSALYLCASSLSSGLQETQYFGPGTRLLVL.

The J gene is TRBJ2-7, the V gene TRBV14; no reliable D call. The germline V and J ends were trimmed by 0 bases and 5 bases, with 11 bases remaining between them. Germline assignment: CDR1 SGHDN and CDR2 FVKESK. The CDR3 is 14 amino acids. The CDR3 region is CASSQELRNHEQYF. CDR3 in DNA: TGTGCCAGCAGCCAAGAACTCCGAAACCACGAGCAGTACTTC.

The V gene is TRBV12-5, the J gene TRBJ2-5; D ambiguous. V lost 6 bases and J 2 bases, leaving 10 bases between the germline ends. The CDR3 is made up of 13 amino acids. CDR1 and CDR2 (germline): LGHNT, FRNRAP. The CDR3 DNA sequence: TGTGCTAGTGGGCTGGCGGCTCAAGAGACCCAGTACTTC. Its translation: CASGLAAQETQYF.

V usage is TRBV10-3 and J usage is TRBJ2-3; TRBD2 agrees at 13 bases. The germline V gene has CDR1 ENHRY and CDR2 SYGVKD. With V trimmed by 6 bases and J by 2 bases, 8 bases remained unmatched. This CDR3 has 17 residues. The CDR3 sequence: CAISPRLAGGNTDTQYF. Here the CDR3 DNA reads TGTGCCATCAGCCCCAGACTAGCGGGAGGAAACACAGATACGCAGTATTTT.

A few counts support this clone. The rearrangement joins TRBV10-3 to TRBJ2-3; D not certain. The V end was cut by 10 bases, the J end by 1 base, with 9 bases between. Germline CDR1 and CDR2: ENHRY and SYGVKD. The CDR3 loop spans 12 amino acids. CDR3 bases: TGTGCCACCGACGGAGGCACAGATACGCAGTATTTT. The encoded protein is CATDGGTDTQYF.

This clone was seen a few times. The rearrangement uses TRBV19 and TRBJ2-7; the D call may be TRBD1 or TRBD2 (5 bases each). Trimming removed 5 bases from V and 6 bases from J, with 11 bases in between. Germline CDR1 reads LNHDA; CDR2 reads SQIVND (reference sequence). CDR3 length: 12 residues. CDR3 coding DNA: TGTGCCAGTAGTCAGAGGGACGGCGAGCAGTACTTC. Protein sequence: CASSQRDGEQYF.

The chain combines TRBV30 with TRBJ2-3; D uncertain. Germline V gene data show CDR1 as GTSNPN and CDR2 as SVGIG (reference sequence). There are 16 residues in the CDR3. Trimming removed 0 bases from V and 3 bases from J, with 16 bases in between. In DNA form, the CDR3 reads TGTGCCTGGAGTGTAGTTGTAGCCCAAGGAACAGATACGCAGTATTTT. Residues: CAWSVVVAQGTDTQYF.

This chain joins TRBV15 and TRBJ2-1; 8 nucleotides agree with TRBD2. The germline V gene has CDR1 LNHNV and CDR2 YYDKDF (reference sequence). With 5 bases clipped from V and 4 bases from J, the junction kept 4 bases outside the gene matches. The CDR3 totals 14 residues. CDR3 amino acids: CATSPSGFYNEQFF. The CDR3 DNA follows: TGTGCCACCAGCCCTAGCGGGTTTTACAATGAGCAGTTCTTC.

This clone showed up just a few times. CDR3 sequence reads: CASSSIASSYEQYF. The CDR3, as DNA: TGCGCCAGCAGCTCCATAGCGTCCTCCTACGAGCAGTACTTC. V gene TRBV5-1 combines with J gene TRBJ2-7; perhaps TRBD2 as D (5 bases). V gave up 3 bases and J gave up 0 bases, with 10 bases separating them. CDR3 size: 14 residues. Germline V lookup: CDR1 SGHRS, CDR2 YFSETQ.

A few counts support this clone. V and J are TRBV4-2 and TRBJ1-2; TRBD1 matches 7 bases. There are 15 residues in the CDR3. CDR1 LGHNA and CDR2 YNFKEQ come from the germline V gene. With 0 bases clipped from V and 5 bases from J, the junction kept 6 bases outside the gene matches. For the CDR3, the DNA is TGTGCCAGCAGCCAAGATCCGGGGACAGCGTATGGCTACACCTTC. As protein: CASSQDPGTAYGYTF.

This chain uses TRBV18 with TRBJ2-3, with 8 bases that match TRBD1. The CDR3 covers 14 residues. V lost 6 bases to trimming and J lost 4 bases; unmatched junction nucleotides: 6. Germline V gene data show CDR1 as KGHSH and CDR2 as LQKENI. The chain's CDR3 is CASSLDRVADTQYF. The CDR3 coding sequence is TGTGCCAGCTCCCTGGACAGGGTGGCAGATACGCAGTATTTT.